This T cell receptor beta chain came from a study of cytomegalovirus exposure and HLA in healthy donors. A note on this clone: Its antigen is still unknown.

These donors were members of the roughly 120-subject validation cohort, a group separate from the roughly 670-subject first cohort. Study-wide points: In vitro assays verified that a few CMV-associated chains recognized CMV antigens specifically. Cytomegalovirus-associated status was assigned to about 180 TCR beta chains.

Generated by immunoSEQ multiplex PCR, the TCRdb table keeps only in-frame clones and is missing some. The sample lists roughly 100,000 clones, roughly 95% seen once, with 0.89% in the top ten. Input material: PBMCs. The sequence derives from a woman under 30 in good health and CMV-seronegative.

CDR3 amino acids: CASSLTPTGAEQYF. In nucleotides, the CDR3 is TGTGCCAGCAGTTTAACCCCTACAGGAGCCGAGCAGTACTTC. The chain carries TRBV27 and TRBJ2-7, with TRBD1 as a possible D gene (5 bases). Germline assignment: CDR1 MNHEY and CDR2 SMNVEV (reference sequence). V was pared by 2 bases and J by 6 bases, with 14 bases between. The length of the CDR3 is 14 residues.